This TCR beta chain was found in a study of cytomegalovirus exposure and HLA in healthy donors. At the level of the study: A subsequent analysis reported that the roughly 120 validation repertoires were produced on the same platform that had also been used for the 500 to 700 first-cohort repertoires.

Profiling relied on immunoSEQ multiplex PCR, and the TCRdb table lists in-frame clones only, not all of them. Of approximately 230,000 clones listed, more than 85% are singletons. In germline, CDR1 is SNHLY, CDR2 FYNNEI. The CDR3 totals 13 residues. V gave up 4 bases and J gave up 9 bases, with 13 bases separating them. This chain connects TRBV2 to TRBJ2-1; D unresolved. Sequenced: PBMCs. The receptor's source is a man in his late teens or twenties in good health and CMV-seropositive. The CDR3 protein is CASSGIEPSEQFF. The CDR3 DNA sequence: TGTGCCAGCAGTGGCATCGAGCCCAGTGAGCAGTTCTTC.